This entry lists 3 T cell receptor beta chains sequenced from one sample in a study of shared clonotypes between healthy human individuals. Sequencing used immunoSEQ multiplex PCR; TCRdb keeps in-frame clones, though not all of them. Of more than 600,000 clones listed, 92% are singletons. The naive CD8 population came from CD45RO-negative cells selected for CCR7, without terminally differentiated effector memory CD45RA+ cells. The sequenced sample consisted of naive CD8+ T cells sorted from blood. The receptors here all came from a man aged 30-40 years in good health.

The V and J genes are TRBV9 and TRBJ1-2; D is possibly TRBD1 (5 bases). Looked up from germline, CDR1 is SGDLS and CDR2 is YYNGEE. With 0 bases removed from V and 7 bases from J, the gap between germline ends came to 7 bases. The CDR3 is made up of 12 amino acids. The CDR3 bases are TGTGCCAGCAGCGTAGCCGGGGCTGGCTACACCTTC. Protein sequence: CASSVAGAGYTF.

The J gene is TRBJ2-3, the V gene TRBV28; D tentatively reads TRBD1 or TRBD2 (5 bases each). The CDR3 runs 15 residues. V was trimmed by 7 bases and J by 5 bases, leaving 19 bases between them. Looked up from germline, CDR1 is MDHEN and CDR2 is SYDVKM. The CDR3 nucleotides read TGTGCCAGCACCCTAGGGGCGGGTACCCTAGATACGCAGTATTTT. Translating it yields CASTLGAGTLDTQYF.

The chain carries TRBV27 and TRBJ2-7, with D possibly TRBD2 on 6 matching bases. CDR1 is MNHEY, CDR2 SMNVEV, per germline (reference sequence). V was pared by 2 bases and J by 3 bases, with 17 bases between. This CDR3 is 16 amino acids long. Here the CDR3 reads CASSLTGWEADYEQYF. In DNA form, the CDR3 reads TGTGCCAGCAGTTTAACGGGATGGGAGGCCGACTACGAGCAGTACTTC.